This TCR beta chain was retrieved from a study of shared clonotypes between healthy human individuals. The method was immunoSEQ multiplex PCR; TCRdb's version includes in-frame clones alone and lacks a portion of them. The data show 800,000 to 1,200,000 clones, 78% seen once. The CDR3 covers 12 residues. Germline V gene sequence: CDR1 MNHEY, CDR2 SVGAGI. Deletions cut 4 bases from V and 6 bases from J, with 6 bases between. The sequence was collected from a man in his late teens or twenties in good health. Some clones in this sample may be carry-over from other donors' samples. The chain recombines TRBV6-5 with TRBJ2-2, with D unclear. Sequencing used memory CD4+ T cells from PBMCs. Noted subset: CD45RA-negative fraction. The CDR3 DNA sequence: TGTGCCAGCAGTTTGTCCCCCGGGGAGCTGTTTTTT. Translated: CASSLSPGELFF.